This record concerns one TCR beta chain sequence. It has no known antigen specificity. No much larger clone is present one base from it, and per-base qualities are unavailable. TCRbeta CDR3 regions were amplified from genomic DNA by means of the immunoSEQ Assay, a bias-controlled multiplex PCR. In the original analysis: The number of nucleated cells in each sample was estimated from the amplification of reference gene primers within the assay. To quantify the absolute abundance of each unique TCRbeta CDR3 rearrangement, sequence reads were collapsed and filtered. For each sample, productive Simpson clonality was calculated by taking the square root of Simpson's diversity index across productive rearrangements. What TCRdb holds here is the immuneACCESS table cut down to in-frame rearrangements. Part of the clones is not present; checked against another copy, under half of the missing clones reflect an unresolved V gene, and the others are unexplained. The V and J calls and clone size come from that table; D and trimming were worked out from the DNA. The sample has about 330,000 clones on record, over 70% of them singletons. More than 5% of the sample is held by the ten biggest clonotypes.

The data stem from a study of blood T cell repertoires in COVID-19 (dated by TCRdb to 2018 to 2021). Regarding the complete study: The collaborator samples originated in the United States, Italy and Spain and spanned the acute and convalescent phases of COVID-19. The repertoires were made available in a free public database intended to serve as a resource for research on the immune response to SARS-CoV-2. The material from the prospective study consisted of cDNA or gDNA derived from T cells, B-cell-depleted T cells, or PBMCs. The samples were drawn from the first 160 participants of the ongoing ImmuneRACE study and from 1,200 or so subjects provided by 6 global collaborators. Where available, HLA class I and class II types were taken from metadata supplied by the sample provider and were not determined by assay-based typing. Sample metadata almost always included a de-identified subject ID, COVID-19 status, age in years and sex. The dataset comprised deeply sampled blood TCRbeta repertoires from subjects exposed to, actively infected with, or recovered from COVID-19. The investigation overall reported the following: The amount of clinical and demographic metadata varied by source and participant and was provided uncurated.

Enrolling through a virtual design, the prospective study's participants ranged in age from about 18 to 89 years and lived across more than 20 United States geographic areas. In the prospective study, participants were assigned to cohorts based on the clinical history participants reported in a screening survey and a study questionnaire. ImmuneRACE Cohort 3 recovered participants were defined by two consecutive negative NP/OP PCR tests, healthcare professional clearance, or symptom resolution. In the prospective study, whole blood, serum and a nasopharyngeal or oropharyngeal swab were collected from each participant by mobile phlebotomists. Over an approximately 2-month period, participants in the prospective study had the option of providing additional blood draws and questionnaires. Blood samples from the prospective study were shipped frozen or at room temperature prior to DNA extraction. There are 18 amino acids in the CDR3, from cysteine to phenylalanine inclusive. Only CDR3 DNA is held: 54 bases, read in frame from base 1. The germline V gene encodes CDR1 KGHDR and CDR2 SFDVKD. From V the trimming removes 4 bases and from J it removes 0 bases, while the gene matches leave 9 bases of the junction unaccounted for.

Here the chain combines TRBV24-1 and TRBJ1-5, and 9 bases in between align with TRBD1. The sequenced material came from PBMCs or T cells enriched from blood (not recorded which). This clonotype originated in a young man who had recovered from COVID-19. The bases are TGTGCCACCAGTGAAAGGACAGGGGAATTCCTTAGCAATCAGCCCCAGCATTTT. Its coded protein is CATSERTGEFLSNQPQHF.